The T cell receptor beta chain under discussion was sequenced for a study of identical twins. This clonotype was observed at least ten times. Trimming cost V 5 bases and J 2 bases, with 13 bases left between them. The CDR3 has 14 residues. Looked up from germline, CDR1 is LGHDT and CDR2 is YNNKEL (reference sequence). TCRdb ran MiXCR on the 5' RACE reads and lists one entry per CDR3 protein. Among roughly 220,000 distinct CDR3 sequences, approximately 7.1% were seen once, and the ten largest hold more than 12%. This same sample was also part of a study on T cells expressing NK-cell markers.

The sequenced sample was CD8+ T cells sorted from blood. The chain couples TRBV3-1 to TRBJ2-7, with a weak D call TRBD2 (6 bases). The clonotype comes from a woman between 18 and 29 years old in good health. DNA of the CDR3: TGTGCCAGCAGCAAGACACTAGCTCCCTACGAGCAGTACTTC. Translated, it gives CASSKTLAPYEQYF.